This record looks at one T cell receptor (beta chain) sequence and its context. The sample is drawn from a study of blood T cell repertoires in COVID-19. Across the whole study: Researchers got acute and convalescent COVID-19 samples from the United States, Italy and Spain. Sources were T cells, B-cell-depleted T cells, or PBMCs; the material itself was cDNA or gDNA.

Per germline, CDR1 MNHEY and CDR2 SVGAGI. CDR3 length: 15 residues. Germline trimming cut 6 bases from V and 2 bases from J; bases unmatched to any gene: 6. Assay: immunoSEQ multiplex PCR; the TCRdb copy retains only in-frame clones and omits some. The repertoire holds some 320,000 clones, with approximately 89% as singletons. The chain combines TRBV6-5 with TRBJ1-4; 7 nucleotides match TRBD1. Sequencing was performed on peripheral blood. The TCR comes from a woman aged 25-40 years who had recovered from COVID-19. Here the CDR3 DNA reads TGTGCCAGCAGATATAAGGGGGCGACTAATGAAAAACTGTTTTTT. Translated: CASRYKGATNEKLFF.